The 32 T cell receptor beta chains below come from one sample, sequenced in a study of early T cells in non-severe SARS-CoV-2 infection. TCRdb reprocessed the 5' RACE reads via MiXCR and lists one record per CDR3 protein. The sample yields approximately 81,000 distinct CDR3 sequences, 11% to 15% seen once. Sequenced: whole blood. These receptors originate from an adult who was a healthcare worker with PCR-confirmed SARS-CoV-2 infection or an uninfected control (not recorded which).

This clonotype was seen at least ten times. V is TRBV12-3 or TRBV12-4 and J is TRBJ2-1, with a tentative D call TRBD2 (6 bases). Trimming removed 1 base from V and 4 bases from J, with 14 bases in between. The length of the CDR3 is 16 residues. The CDR3 sequence is CASSLGAGTSYNEQFF. The CDR3 bases are TGTGCCAGCAGTTTAGGGGCCGGGACTTCTTACAATGAGCAGTTCTTC.

This clonotype has a count of ten or more. The V gene is TRBV7-2, the J gene TRBJ1-5, with D uncertain. This CDR3 spans 14 amino acids. The germline V and J ends were trimmed by 1 base and 7 bases, with 11 bases remaining between them. Germline V gene lookup returns CDR1 SGHTA and CDR2 FQGNSA. This chain's CDR3 is CASSLGTHRQPQHF. CDR3 nucleotides: TGTGCCAGCAGCTTAGGGACGCACCGGCAGCCCCAGCATTTT. Drawing the rest from reference TRBV7-2 and TRBJ1-5, the complete variable domain is GAGVSQSPSNKVTEKGKDVELRCDPISGHTALYWYRQSLGQGLEFLIYFQGNSAPDKSGLPSDRFSAERTGGSVSTLTIQRTQQEDSAVYLCASSLGTHRQPQHFGDGTRLSIL.

The V and J genes are TRBV14 and TRBJ2-1; 13 bases fit TRBD2. With 0 bases clipped from V and 1 base from J, the junction kept 9 bases outside the gene matches. The V gene's germline CDR1 is SGHDN and CDR2 FVKESK. The CDR3 runs 20 residues. This chain's CDR3 is CASSQEGGLAGSLSYNEQFF. The CDR3 DNA follows: TGTGCCAGCAGCCAAGAGGGGGGACTAGCGGGATCCCTGTCCTACAATGAGCAGTTCTTC.

V gene TRBV5-6 combines with J gene TRBJ1-5; TRBD1 matches 8 bases. The ends lost 4 bases at V and 1 base at J; junction bases unmatched: 16. This CDR3 contains 19 residues. CDR1 is SGHDT, CDR2 YYEEEE, per germline. DNA for the CDR3: TGTGCCAGCAGCCTAAGCCGGGCAGGGGGCCGAGGAAGCAATCAGCCCCAGCATTTT. Translating gives CASSLSRAGGRGSNQPQHF.

This clonotype was seen ten or more times. V gene TRBV29-1 combines with J gene TRBJ2-1; D is ambiguous. Germline lookup yields CDR1 SQVTM and CDR2 ANQGSEA. The V end was cut by 3 bases, the J end by 0 bases, with 6 bases between. The CDR3 runs 13 residues. The chain's CDR3 is CSVEESSYNEQFF. The CDR3 region has the DNA TGCAGCGTTGAGGAGAGCTCCTACAATGAGCAGTTCTTC.

The chain uses TRBV9 and TRBJ2-3; maybe TRBD1 (5 bases). The germline CDR1 and CDR2 sequences are SGDLS and YYNGEE. There are 15 residues in the CDR3. V was cut by 3 bases and J by 4 bases, with 15 bases left in between. CDR3 protein: CASSGLQGRADTQYF. CDR3 nucleotides: TGTGCCAGCAGCGGACTGCAGGGAAGGGCAGATACGCAGTATTTT.

This clonotype was detected many times. The V call is TRBV2, the J call TRBJ1-2, with D unclear. V gave up 2 bases and J gave up 3 bases, with 4 bases separating them. This CDR3 has 12 residues. Looked up from germline, CDR1 is SNHLY and CDR2 is FYNNEI. CDR3 bases: TGTGCCAGCAGTGAAACGGACTATGGCTACACCTTC. This sequence encodes CASSETDYGYTF.

The chain couples TRBV18 to TRBJ2-7; D not resolved. V lost 2 bases and J lost 2, with 7 bases in between. Germline loops: CDR1 KGHSH, CDR2 LQKENI. The CDR3 is 13 residues long. The CDR3 is CASSPSYPYEQYF. For the CDR3, the DNA is TGTGCCAGCTCACCATCGTATCCCTACGAGCAGTACTTC.

The chain joins TRBV4-1 to TRBJ2-7; D gene unclear. V shed 2 bases and J shed 0 bases, with 14 bases lying between them. CDR1 and CDR2 (germline): MGHRA, YSYEKL. CDR3 length: 16 residues. The CDR3 DNA reads TGCGCCAGCAGCCAAAGCCCCTCGCTTAACTCCTACGAGCAGTACTTC. It translates to CASSQSPSLNSYEQYF.

The CDR3 spells CASRDTEAFF. Here the CDR3 DNA reads TGTGCCAGCAGAGACACTGAAGCTTTCTTT. The rearrangement uses TRBV2 and TRBJ1-1; D uncertain. The CDR3 length is 10 residues. From germline, CDR1 is SNHLY and CDR2 FYNNEI. The ends were cut back, 6 bases at V and 3 bases at J, with 2 bases in the middle.

V and J are TRBV4-1 and TRBJ2-1; D may correspond to TRBD1 or TRBD2 (5 bases each). Germline V gives CDR1 MGHRA, CDR2 YSYEKL. This CDR3 is built from 18 residues. V lost 4 bases to trimming and J lost 4 bases, with 23 bases between them. The CDR3 loop is CASSPGSIRLGNYNEQFF. The CDR3, as DNA: TGCGCCAGCAGCCCAGGGAGTATTCGGCTGGGGAATTACAATGAGCAGTTCTTC.

This clonotype came up a few times. The chain combines TRBV19 with TRBJ2-3; TRBD2 matches 14 bases. Germline CDR1 is LNHDA and CDR2 is SQIVND (reference sequence). The CDR3 covers 17 residues. J gave up 3 bases and V 4 bases, and 6 bases lay outside the gene matches. Here the CDR3 DNA reads TGTGCCAGTAGTAGCGGACTAGCGGGGGGCCATACAGATACGCAGTATTTT. Encoded protein: CASSSGLAGGHTDTQYF.

The CDR3 DNA reads as TGTGCCAGCAGCTCTATTCGGGGAGGCCCTTGCACAGATACGCAGTATTTT. Translating it yields CASSSIRGGPCTDTQYF. The chain joins TRBV21-1 to TRBJ2-3; the table names TRBD2, a call not compared with the DNA. TRBV21-1 is a documented pseudogene. The CDR3 sequence is 17 residues long.

The table lists this clonotype with many counts. The rearrangement uses TRBV5-4 and TRBJ1-1; no definite D call. V was pared by 4 bases and J by 4 bases, with 14 bases between. CDR1 and CDR2 (germline): SGHNT, YYREEE (reference sequence). This CDR3 has 14 residues. CDR3 region: CASSPLTRVTEAFF. The CDR3 nucleotides read TGTGCCAGCAGCCCACTGACTCGGGTCACTGAAGCTTTCTTT.

This clonotype was recorded at least ten times. CDR3 nucleotide sequence: TGTGCCAGCAGCTTAGGTTCTAGCGGGGGCCAATACGAGCAGTACTTC. Its protein is CASSLGSSGGQYEQYF. The J gene is TRBJ2-7, the V gene TRBV11-1, with TRBD2 identical over 10 bases. CDR1 SGHAT and CDR2 FQDESV come from the germline V gene (reference sequence). J gave up 4 bases and V 1 base, and 7 bases lay outside the gene matches. This CDR3 region has 16 residues.

In this sample, this clonotype turned up many times. The chain carries TRBV20-1 and TRBJ2-7; TRBD2 agrees at 8 bases. There are 14 residues in the CDR3. Germline CDR1 is DFQATT and CDR2 is SNEGSKA (reference sequence). Losses at the gene ends were 6 bases for V and 0 bases for J; bases not matched to a gene: 7. This chain's CDR3 is CSAEIAGSSYEQYF. CDR3 nucleotides: TGCAGTGCCGAGATAGCGGGGAGCTCCTACGAGCAGTACTTC.

This clonotype was picked up many times. The J gene is TRBJ2-5, the V gene TRBV7-3; possibly TRBD1 for D (6 bases). V was shortened by 4 bases and J by 5 bases, with 11 bases between the two germline ends. Germline CDR1 reads SGHTA; CDR2 reads FQGTGA. CDR3 length: 13 residues. CDR3 protein: CASSSGAAETQYF. In DNA, the CDR3 is TGTGCCAGCAGCTCAGGGGCGGCGGAGACCCAGTACTTC.

This clonotype was seen a handful of times. This sequence joins TRBV5-1 and TRBJ2-1; D is perhaps TRBD2 (6 bases). V gave up 0 bases and J gave up 8 bases, with 15 bases separating them. CDR3 length equals 15 residues. Germline values: CDR1 SGHRS, CDR2 YFSETQ. The CDR3 bases are TGCGCCAGCAGCTTGGCCGCGGGGTTCACCCATGAGCAGTTCTTC. This gives the protein CASSLAAGFTHEQFF.

This clonotype was seen a few times. The chain couples TRBV4-1 to TRBJ2-7, with 8 bases identical to TRBD2. Germline-derived CDR1 and CDR2 are MGHRA and YSYEKL. This CDR3 has 15 amino acids. The ends lost 2 bases at V and 5 bases at J; junction bases unmatched: 8. The CDR3 here is CASSQIPGLVDEQYF. Written as DNA, the CDR3 is TGCGCCAGCAGCCAAATACCGGGACTAGTCGACGAGCAGTACTTC.

V usage is TRBV3-1 and J usage is TRBJ1-1; the D is unclear. There are 15 residues in the CDR3. CDR1 and CDR2 from the germline V gene are LGHDT and YNNKEL (reference sequence). V gave up 2 bases and J gave up 0 bases, with 10 bases separating them. CDR3 residues: CASSQTGAMNTEAFF. The CDR3 bases are TGTGCCAGCAGCCAAACGGGAGCCATGAACACTGAAGCTTTCTTT.

This clonotype was counted ten times or more. The chain uses TRBV20-1 and TRBJ2-5; 11 positions agree with TRBD2. The germline CDR1 and CDR2 sequences are DFQATT and SNEGSKA (reference sequence). This CDR3 comprises 14 residues. Trimming removed 6 bases from V and 1 base from J; junction bases left unmatched: 4. CDR3 loop: CSAKLAGAQETQYF. The CDR3 DNA reads as TGCAGTGCAAAACTAGCGGGGGCCCAAGAGACCCAGTACTTC.

This clonotype was observed a single time. The chain joins TRBV6-1 to TRBJ2-4; 9 bases align to TRBD2. Germline V gene sequence: CDR1 MNHNS, CDR2 SASEGT. The J segment lost 6 bases and the V segment lost 6 bases, leaving 9 bases of the junction unmatched. The CDR3 contains 15 residues. The CDR3 is CASRPAGAGGNIQYF. Written as DNA, the CDR3 is TGTGCCAGCAGACCCGCAGGAGCGGGGGGAAACATTCAGTACTTC.

There are many counts of this clonotype. The chain is built from TRBV19 and TRBJ2-7, with 8 nucleotides matching TRBD1. Losses at the gene ends were 5 bases for V and 2 bases for J; bases not matched to a gene: 11. The CDR3 contains 16 residues. Germline V gene sequence: CDR1 LNHDA, CDR2 SQIVND (reference sequence). In DNA, the CDR3 is TGTGCCAGTAGTTCCTCCCCGGGACAGGTCCCCTACGAGCAGTACTTC. The encoded protein is CASSSSPGQVPYEQYF. The whole variable domain, remainder taken from reference TRBV19 and TRBJ2-7, is DGGITQSPKYLFRKEGQNVTLSCEQNLNHDAMYWYRQDPGQGLRLIYYSQIVNDFQKGDIAEGYSVSREKKESFPLTVTSAQKNPTAFYLCASSSSPGQVPYEQYFGPGTRLTVT.

DNA of the CDR3: TGTGCCAGCAGTCCGGGACCCGGCTATGGCTACACCTTC. Amino acids: CASSPGPGYGYTF. J is TRBJ1-2 and V is TRBV12-3 or TRBV12-4; possibly TRBD1 for D (5 bases). V lost 5 bases and J 4 bases, leaving 11 bases between the germline ends. This CDR3 contains 13 residues.

This clonotype was observed a handful of times. The V call is TRBV10-3, the J call TRBJ1-1; D call uncertain. This CDR3 contains 15 residues. Germline V gene data show CDR1 as ENHRY and CDR2 as SYGVKD. V shed 2 bases and J shed 1 base, with 11 bases lying between them. The DNA of the CDR3 is TGTGCCATCAGTGAGATGTGGCTTGGGAACACTGAAGCTTTCTTT. It specifies CAISEMWLGNTEAFF.

This clonotype was recorded at least ten times. The chain couples TRBV18 to TRBJ2-7; a weak D match, TRBD2 (6 bases). The CDR3 is made up of 11 amino acids. CDR1 and CDR2 from the germline V gene are KGHSH and LQKENI. V lost 6 bases, J lost 7 bases, and 10 bases lay in between. The DNA of the CDR3 is TGTGCCAGCTCGGAGGGTGGTGAGCAGTACTTC. Translated: CASSEGGEQYF.

J is TRBJ2-7 and V is TRBV11-2, with TRBD2 identical over 7 bases. Germline V lookup: CDR1 SGHAT, CDR2 FQNNGV. The CDR3 totals 15 residues. V trimming: 5 bases; J trimming: 3 bases; junction bases outside the gene matches: 10. CDR3 sequence: CASSPFPGGSYEQYF. The CDR3, as DNA: TGTGCCAGCAGCCCGTTCCCCGGCGGGAGCTACGAGCAGTACTTC.

This clonotype was found a few times. The chain recombines TRBV19 with TRBJ1-1, with a tentative D call TRBD1 (6 bases). Trimming removed 7 bases from V and 3 bases from J, with 12 bases in between. The CDR3 spans 13 residues. Germline V gene lookup returns CDR1 LNHDA and CDR2 SQIVND (reference sequence). The CDR3 bases are TGTGCCAGTACCGAGCAGGGGCACACTGAAGCTTTCTTT. This encodes CASTEQGHTEAFF.

The V gene is TRBV5-1, the J gene TRBJ1-1, with 8 nucleotides matching TRBD1. Germline CDR1 SGHRS, CDR2 YFSETQ. V trimming: 3 bases; J trimming: 5 bases; junction bases outside the gene matches: 6. This CDR3 is built from 14 residues. CDR3 residues: CASSYRTGSTEAFF. Written as DNA, the CDR3 is TGCGCCAGCAGCTATCGGACAGGGAGTACTGAAGCTTTCTTT.

This clonotype appeared a few times. The V gene is TRBV4-1, the J gene TRBJ1-1; D possibly corresponds to TRBD1 (5 bases). The germline V gene encodes CDR1 MGHRA and CDR2 YSYEKL. This CDR3 comprises 14 residues. Trimming cost V 8 bases and J 2 bases, with 15 bases left between them. CDR3 nucleotide sequence: TGCGCCAGCGCCCTCGGGGGTGTCAACACTGAAGCTTTCTTT. This codes for CASALGGVNTEAFF.

This clonotype came up many times. The chain employs TRBV9 and TRBJ2-7; the D call may be TRBD1 or TRBD2 (5 bases each). V lost 6 bases and J 3 bases, leaving 16 bases between the germline ends. The CDR3 extends over 14 amino acids. The germline V gene encodes CDR1 SGDLS and CDR2 YYNGEE. In DNA form, the CDR3 reads TGTGCCAGCACTCCCGGGACGGAAGACTACGAGCAGTACTTC. This gives the protein CASTPGTEDYEQYF.

CDR3 amino acids: CASSLPGNTIYF. CDR3 bases: TGTGCCAGCAGCTTGCCGGGAAACACCATATATTTT. The rearrangement uses TRBV5-6 and TRBJ1-3; D is unresolved. The CDR3 sequence is 12 residues long. Germline V gene data show CDR1 as SGHDT and CDR2 as YYEEEE. Trimming removed 1 base from V and 4 bases from J, with 3 bases in between.